Following are 18 T cell receptor beta chains from one sample sequenced in a study of cytomegalovirus exposure and HLA in healthy donors. PCR primers comprised 60 Vbeta and 13 Jbeta primers. The method was immunoSEQ multiplex PCR; TCRdb's version includes in-frame clones alone and lacks a portion of them. The table includes about 180,000 clones, roughly 75% detected once. Sequencing was performed on PBMCs. These receptors were taken from a woman younger than 45 in good health and CMV-seronegative.

V and J are TRBV21-1 and TRBJ2-3; the table's D gene call, TRBD2, was not cross checked with the DNA. TRBV21-1 is given as a pseudogene. The CDR3 is made up of 16 amino acids. In DNA, the CDR3 is TGTGCCAGCCGGGAGACTAGGGCTCAGAGGAGAGATACGCAGTATTTT. It codes for CASRETRAQRRDTQYF.

The chain combines TRBV4-2 with TRBJ2-1, with 8 nucleotides matching TRBD2. V lost 3 bases and J lost 8; bases outside the gene matches: 3. The CDR3 spans 13 residues. Germline V CDR1 and CDR2: LGHNA, YNFKEQ. Here the CDR3 DNA reads TGTGCCAGCAGCCAGAAACTAGCGGATGAGCAGTTCTTC. It specifies CASSQKLADEQFF.

This clone was observed a handful of times. The DNA of the CDR3 is TGTGCCAGCAGCCGGGACAGGGTGTCCATGAACACTGAAGCTTTCTTT. Its protein is CASSRDRVSMNTEAFF. V is TRBV7-2 and J is TRBJ1-1, with TRBD1 matching over 9 bases. V lost 5 bases, J lost 0 bases, and 7 bases stayed unmatched. CDR1 is SGHTA, CDR2 FQGNSA, per germline. The CDR3 is 16 amino acids.

The chain joins TRBV7-8 to TRBJ2-2; the D is unclear. Germline V gives CDR1 SGHVS, CDR2 FQNEAQ. Trimming removed 4 bases from V and 6 bases from J, with 9 bases in between. This CDR3 spans 13 amino acids. As DNA, the CDR3 is TGTGCCAGCAGCTCCCTCGCGGCCGGGGAGCTGTTTTTT. Encoded protein: CASSSLAAGELFF.

The chain has TRBV15 and TRBJ2-7, with TRBD2 as a possible D gene (6 bases). Germline V gene sequence: CDR1 LNHNV, CDR2 YYDKDF (reference sequence). The CDR3 runs 14 residues. Trimming stripped 5 bases from V and 6 bases from J, with 17 bases between. This chain's CDR3 is CATSVDYLEGEQYF. DNA for the CDR3: TGTGCCACCAGCGTGGACTACCTCGAGGGCGAGCAGTACTTC.

The V call is TRBV7-2, the J call TRBJ1-1; unclear D gene. There are 13 residues in the CDR3. Trimming pared 5 bases from V and 3 bases from J, leaving 10 bases between. Germline lookup yields CDR1 SGHTA and CDR2 FQGNSA. CDR3 region: CASSIIRDTEAFF. The DNA for the CDR3 is TGTGCCAGCAGCATTATCCGGGACACTGAAGCTTTCTTT.

This clone showed up just once. V gene TRBV4-3 combines with J gene TRBJ2-1; TRBD2 matches 9 bases. The germline gives CDR1 LGHNA, CDR2 YSLEER. V dropped 1 base and J dropped 0; count of bases not matched to a gene: 10. The CDR3 runs to 19 residues. The CDR3 nucleotides read TGCGCCAGCAGCCAAGGGCATAGCGGGGGTACTAGCTCCTACAATGAGCAGTTCTTC. This translates into CASSQGHSGGTSSYNEQFF.

The V call is TRBV30, the J call TRBJ1-5; 9 nucleotides match TRBD1. V was clipped by 2 bases and J by 11 bases; unmatched bases: 7. The CDR3 runs to 13 residues. Germline CDR1 and CDR2: GTSNPN and SVGIG (reference sequence). CDR3 residues: CAWSQDRGETQHF. Written as DNA, the CDR3 is TGTGCCTGGAGTCAGGACAGGGGCGAGACCCAGCATTTT.

The chain employs TRBV11-1 and TRBJ1-1; D unresolved. Trimming removed 1 base at V and 3 bases at J, with 12 bases between. Per the germline V gene, CDR1 is SGHAT and CDR2 is FQDESV (reference sequence). CDR3 length: 15 amino acids. In DNA form, the CDR3 reads TGTGCCAGCAGCTTAGGCGAACATGCGGACACTGAAGCTTTCTTT. This sequence encodes CASSLGEHADTEAFF.

This clone was counted once. The chain combines TRBV7-6 with TRBJ2-5, with TRBD1 identical over 9 bases. Germline V gene sequence: CDR1 SGHVS, CDR2 FNYEAQ. This CDR3 contains 15 residues. The J segment lost 5 bases and the V segment lost 5 bases, leaving 9 bases of the junction unmatched. The CDR3, as DNA: TGTGCCAGCAGCGGAGGACAGGGGATTCGGGAGACCCAGTACTTC. It codes for CASSGGQGIRETQYF.

The chain recombines TRBV4-3 with TRBJ2-5; 13 nucleotides align to TRBD2. This CDR3 region has 16 residues. Germline V lookup: CDR1 LGHNA, CDR2 YSLEER. V dropped 0 bases and J dropped 8; count of bases not matched to a gene: 6. In DNA form, the CDR3 reads TGCGCCAGCAGCCAAGATCGGACTAGCGGGGGAGGTACCCAGTACTTC. Amino acids: CASSQDRTSGGGTQYF.

The V and J genes are TRBV7-2 and TRBJ1-1, with TRBD1 matching 8 bases. CDR1 and CDR2 (germline): SGHTA, FQGNSA. This CDR3 is 15 amino acids long. J was trimmed by 5 bases and V by 5 bases; bases with no gene match: 10. Here the CDR3 DNA reads TGTGCCAGCAGCCAATACGCAGGGGGCCAAACTGAAGCTTTCTTT. Its protein is CASSQYAGGQTEAFF.

A note on this clone: This sample also contains other DNA sequences that code for the same CDR3. This sequence joins TRBV19 and TRBJ2-7, with D hard to call. CDR3 size: 12 residues. Per germline, CDR1 LNHDA and CDR2 SQIVND (reference sequence). V lost 6 bases, J lost 1 base, and 7 bases lay in between. The CDR3 sequence is CASRGRSYEQYF. In nucleotides, the CDR3 is TGTGCCAGTAGGGGCAGATCCTACGAGCAGTACTTC. Full variable domain (rest looked up from reference TRBV19 and TRBJ2-7): DGGITQSPKYLFRKEGQNVTLSCEQNLNHDAMYWYRQDPGQGLRLIYYSQIVNDFQKGDIAEGYSVSREKKESFPLTVTSAQKNPTAFYLCASRGRSYEQYFGPGTRLTVT.

The V call is TRBV29-1, the J call TRBJ1-5; 7 nucleotides line up with TRBD1. CDR1 is SQVTM and CDR2 is ANQGSEA in the germline V gene. The trim removed 1 base at V and 1 base at J, leaving 1 base unmatched. The CDR3 runs to 14 residues. The CDR3 protein is CSVEAGGSNQPQHF. CDR3 bases: TGCAGCGTTGAAGCAGGGGGAAGCAATCAGCCCCAGCATTTT. Together with reference TRBV29-1 and TRBJ1-5, the CDR3 gives the full variable domain: SAVISQKPSRDICQRGTSLTIQCQVDSQVTMMFWYRQQPGQSLTLIATANQGSEATYESGFVIDKFPISRPNLTFSTLTVSNMSPEDSSIYLCSVEAGGSNQPQHFGDGTRLSIL.

J is TRBJ1-1 and V is TRBV7-3; 8 bases match TRBD1. Germline lookup yields CDR1 SGHTA and CDR2 FQGTGA. The CDR3 is 16 residues long. Unmatched junction bases numbered 10, after V lost 2 bases and J lost 5 bases. The CDR3 region is CASSLVGDRPPTEAFF. CDR3 nucleotides: TGTGCCAGCAGCTTAGTGGGGGACAGGCCTCCAACTGAAGCTTTCTTT.

The table lists this clone with a count of one. This chain connects TRBV10-1 to TRBJ1-1; weak D call: TRBD1 (5 bases). CDR3 length: 15 residues. V lost 1 base and J 2 bases, leaving 11 bases between the germline ends. The germline gives CDR1 WNHNN, CDR2 SYGVQD (reference sequence). This CDR3 is CASSEFGHGNTEAFF. CDR3 sequence (DNA): TGCGCCAGCAGTGAGTTTGGACACGGAAACACTGAAGCTTTCTTT.

V usage is TRBV7-9 and J usage is TRBJ2-3, with unresolved D. The CDR3 covers 15 residues. Per the germline V gene, CDR1 is SEHNR and CDR2 is FQNEAQ (reference sequence). Trimming took off 5 bases at V and 5 bases at J, with 17 bases between the two ends. The DNA for the CDR3 is TGTGCCAGCAGCCCGACGGCTGGGCGTTTAGATACGCAGTATTTT. It codes for CASSPTAGRLDTQYF.

This clone has only a few counts. J is TRBJ1-1 and V is TRBV10-1; D uncertain. V was clipped by 2 bases and J by 0 bases, with 7 bases between them. This CDR3 has 14 amino acids. Germline values: CDR1 WNHNN, CDR2 SYGVQD (reference sequence). As DNA, the CDR3 is TGCGCCAGCAGTGAGACAGAAATGAACACTGAAGCTTTCTTT. Its protein is CASSETEMNTEAFF.